Below are 24 T cell receptor beta chains sequenced from a single sample in a study of blood T cell repertoires in COVID-19. Repertoires were generated with immunoSEQ multiplex PCR, while TCRdb's copy carries only in-frame clones and drops some. This table has roughly 320,000 clones, roughly 85% appearing once. The specimen sequenced was peripheral blood. The receptors were sampled from a human donor in a cohort sampled during active COVID-19.

This rearrangement joins TRBV6-6 to TRBJ1-5; D is uncertain. The CDR3 is 15 amino acids. Germline V lookup: CDR1 MNHNY, CDR2 SVGAGI (reference sequence). Trimming shortened V by 2 bases and J by 3 bases, and 11 bases separated the two germline ends. CDR3 protein: CASSYGDTYNQPQHF. CDR3 coding DNA: TGTGCCAGCAGTTACGGTGACACTTACAATCAGCCCCAGCATTTT.

In this sample, this clone turned up many times. V usage is TRBV5-1 and J usage is TRBJ2-1; D not resolved. Trimming left V 0 bases short and J 3 bases short, with 7 bases between. CDR1 and CDR2 from the germline V gene are SGHRS and YFSETQ. This CDR3 comprises 14 residues. The CDR3 region has the DNA TGCGCCAGCAGCTTGGGGGCCGACTACAATGAGCAGTTCTTC. Protein sequence: CASSLGADYNEQFF.

The chain links TRBV6-5 to TRBJ1-5, with D unclear. CDR1 and CDR2 (germline): MNHEY, SVGAGI. The CDR3 runs to 13 residues. The V gene lost 4 bases and the J gene lost 6 bases, with 10 bases spanning the gap. The CDR3 protein is CASSLRVFQPQHF. The CDR3 bases are TGTGCCAGCAGTTTACGAGTATTTCAGCCCCAGCATTTT.

The chain couples TRBV4-2 to TRBJ2-3; possibly TRBD2 for D (6 bases). Deletions cut 1 base from V and 6 bases from J, with 11 bases between. The CDR3 is 14 amino acids. Germline CDR1 and CDR2: LGHNA and YNFKEQ. CDR3 region: CASSQGGAGDTQYF. CDR3 sequence (DNA): TGTGCCAGCAGCCAAGGCGGGGCGGGTGATACGCAGTATTTT.

The chain links TRBV6-2 or TRBV6-3 to TRBJ2-7, with 9 bases fitting TRBD1. This CDR3 spans 16 amino acids. Germline V gene sequence: CDR1 MNHEY, CDR2 SVGEGT. V was pared by 4 bases and J by 5 bases, with 12 bases of the junction left unmatched. The CDR3 is CASSWTGTGYSHEQYF. Written as DNA, the CDR3 is TGTGCCAGCAGTTGGACCGGGACAGGGTACAGCCACGAGCAGTACTTC.

The chain uses TRBV3-1 (or the pseudogene TRBV3-2) and TRBJ1-2; D unclear. Germline values: CDR1 LGHDT, CDR2 YNNKEL (reference sequence). The CDR3 consists of 11 residues. Trimming left V 3 bases short and J 6 bases short, with 5 bases between. DNA for the CDR3: TGTGCCAGCAGCCAGTTCAATGGCTACACCTTC. It specifies CASSQFNGYTF.

The chain combines TRBV10-3 with TRBJ1-1; D gene ambiguous. This CDR3 is built from 16 residues. Germline lookup yields CDR1 ENHRY and CDR2 SYGVKD. Trimming removed 2 bases at V and 4 bases at J, with 17 bases between. This CDR3 reads CAISESQAQVGTEAFF. CDR3 in DNA: TGTGCCATCAGTGAGAGCCAGGCCCAGGTAGGCACTGAAGCTTTCTTT.

V gene TRBV7-2 combines with J gene TRBJ2-5; possibly TRBD2 for D (6 bases). Looked up from germline, CDR1 is SGHTA and CDR2 is FQGNSA. The CDR3 consists of 15 residues. Trimming left V 4 bases short and J 0 bases short, with 12 bases between. The CDR3 is CASSSGTAYQETQYF. CDR3 nucleotides: TGTGCCAGCAGCTCGGGGACTGCGTACCAAGAGACCCAGTACTTC.

V and J are TRBV10-2 and TRBJ2-2; the match to TRBD1 covers 10 bases. V dropped 8 bases and J dropped 4; count of bases not matched to a gene: 10. The CDR3 is made up of 16 amino acids. From germline, CDR1 is WSHSY and CDR2 SAAADI. DNA of the CDR3: TGCGCCAGCGGGGGGAGGACAGGGGGAATCACCGGGGAGCTGTTTTTT. Protein sequence: CASGGRTGGITGELFF.

The chain employs TRBV10-1 and TRBJ2-2; D may be TRBD2 (6 bases). The CDR3 is 17 amino acids. Germline-derived CDR1 and CDR2 are WNHNN and SYGVQD (reference sequence). Trimming removed 3 bases at V and 4 bases at J, with 18 bases between. The CDR3 here is CASSDLPGTGGTGELFF. The CDR3 DNA reads TGCGCCAGCAGTGACCTCCCCGGGACCGGGGGCACCGGGGAGCTGTTTTTT.

CDR3 DNA: TGTGCCACCAGTGATCCGGGACAGAGCAATCAGCCCCAGCATTTT. Its translation is CATSDPGQSNQPQHF. This sequence joins TRBV24-1 and TRBJ1-5, with 7 bases aligning to TRBD1. The germline V gene encodes CDR1 KGHDR and CDR2 SFDVKD. J was trimmed by 1 base and V by 3 bases; bases with no gene match: 2. This CDR3 has 15 amino acids.

The chain couples TRBV12-3 or TRBV12-4 to TRBJ1-2; 9 bases match TRBD1. This CDR3 has 13 residues. V lost 6 bases, J lost 10 bases, and 9 bases stayed unmatched. CDR3 bases: TGTGCCAGCAGCCCCGACAGGGGGTTTGCCTACACCTTC. Protein sequence: CASSPDRGFAYTF.

This clone showed up just once. The chain employs TRBV6-2 or TRBV6-3 and TRBJ1-3; D may be TRBD1 (6 bases). Germline V gene data show CDR1 as MNHEY and CDR2 as SVGEGT. The CDR3 is made up of 16 amino acids. The ends were cut back, 2 bases at V and 0 bases at J, with 11 bases in the middle. The CDR3: CASSYKGQSSGNTIYF. The CDR3 nucleotides read TGTGCCAGCAGTTACAAGGGACAAAGCTCTGGAAACACCATATATTTT.

The genes are TRBV12-3 or TRBV12-4 and TRBJ2-7; unclear D gene. This CDR3 contains 13 residues. The V end was cut by 3 bases, the J end by 3 bases, with 9 bases between. In nucleotides, the CDR3 is TGTGCCAGCAGTTTTGGTCTATACTACGAGCAGTACTTC. Translated, it gives CASSFGLYYEQYF.

V usage is TRBV7-3 and J usage is TRBJ2-7, with a possible D match to TRBD1 (6 bases). The CDR3 spans 15 residues. The V and J ends lost 1 base and 4 bases respectively, with 14 bases between them. Germline CDR1 reads SGHTA; CDR2 reads FQGTGA. The CDR3 sequence is CASSLSTGFLYEQYF. The DNA for the CDR3 is TGTGCCAGCAGCTTAAGCACAGGGTTCTTATACGAGCAGTACTTC.

The chain joins TRBV6-5 to TRBJ1-1; possible D gene TRBD1, 5 bases. Trimming left V 5 bases short and J 3 bases short, with 16 bases between. CDR1 is MNHEY, CDR2 SVGAGI, per germline. The CDR3 sequence is 15 residues long. CDR3 protein: CASSLRGSGDTEAFF. The CDR3 DNA reads as TGTGCCAGCAGTCTCCGTGGGTCGGGGGACACTGAAGCTTTCTTT.

The chain is built from TRBV9 and TRBJ1-5; 12 bases match TRBD1. Trimming removed 3 bases from V and 6 bases from J; junction bases left unmatched: 7. Germline lookup yields CDR1 SGDLS and CDR2 YYNGEE. There are 16 residues in the CDR3. For the CDR3, the DNA is TGTGCCAGCAGCGGTGGGACAGGGGGCGAGGGTCAGCCCCAGCATTTT. Its protein product is CASSGGTGGEGQPQHF.

This chain links TRBV13 with TRBJ1-2; 7 bases map to TRBD1. Trimming at V came to 1 base and at J to 4 bases, leaving 3 bases not matched to a gene. Germline CDR1 and CDR2: PRHDT and FYEKMQ (reference sequence). The CDR3 is made up of 14 amino acids. CDR3 residues: CASSLEGGIYGYTF. For the CDR3, the DNA is TGTGCCAGCAGCTTAGAAGGGGGCATCTATGGCTACACCTTC.

CDR3 protein: CARATEGQPQHF. DNA for the CDR3: TGTGCCAGGGCGACAGAAGGTCAGCCCCAGCATTTT. The rearrangement joins TRBV12-3 or TRBV12-4 to TRBJ1-5; weak D call: TRBD1 (5 bases). Trimming removed 9 bases at V and 6 bases at J, with 12 bases between. This CDR3 is built from 12 residues.

V and J are TRBV10-3 and TRBJ2-1; 7 bases match TRBD2. Germline V gene lookup returns CDR1 ENHRY and CDR2 SYGVKD. Germline trimming cut 5 bases from V and 0 bases from J; bases unmatched to any gene: 4. CDR3 length: 15 amino acids. CDR3 DNA sequence: TGTGCCATCAGTCTACGGGGGGACTCCTACAATGAGCAGTTCTTC. It codes for CAISLRGDSYNEQFF.

The chain recombines TRBV6-5 with TRBJ2-1, with D perhaps matching TRBD2 (5 bases). CDR1 and CDR2 (germline): MNHEY, SVGAGI. CDR3 length: 13 residues. V was clipped by 9 bases and J by 8 bases, with 17 bases between them. As DNA, the CDR3 is TGTGCCAGTCGATCGGACGGGATCGATGAGCAGTTCTTC. Translated, it gives CASRSDGIDEQFF.

Details on this clone: Additional DNA sequences in this sample encode the identical CDR3. The rearrangement joins TRBV5-1 to TRBJ2-7; 10 nucleotides align to TRBD1. J gave up 1 base and V 4 bases, and 2 bases lay outside the gene matches. The CDR3 extends over 14 amino acids. The germline V gene encodes CDR1 SGHRS and CDR2 YFSETQ. CDR3 nucleotide sequence: TGCGCCAGCAGCCGGGACAGGGGTTCCTACGAGCAGTACTTC. It specifies CASSRDRGSYEQYF. Using reference TRBV5-1 and TRBJ2-7 for the parts outside the CDR3, the full variable domain is KAGVTQTPRYLIKTRGQQVTLSCSPISGHRSVSWYQQTPGQGLQFLFEYFSETQRNKGNFPGRFSGRQFSNSRSEMNVSTLELGDSALYLCASSRDRGSYEQYFGPGTRLTVT.

The V and J genes are TRBV18 and TRBJ2-3; D unclear. Per the germline V gene, CDR1 is KGHSH and CDR2 is LQKENI. The CDR3 extends over 13 amino acids. V shed 3 bases and J shed 1 base, with 5 bases lying between them. The CDR3 region is CASSPPGTDTQYF. The CDR3 bases are TGTGCCAGCTCACCCCCCGGCACAGATACGCAGTATTTT. Full variable domain (rest looked up from reference TRBV18 and TRBJ2-3): NAGVMQNPRHLVRRRGQEARLRCSPMKGHSHVYWYRQLPEEGLKFMVYLQKENIIDESGMPKERFSAEFPKEGPSILRIQQVVRGDSAAYFCASSPPGTDTQYFGPGTRLTVL.

The chain joins TRBV5-1 to TRBJ1-2, with 7 bases aligning to TRBD1. J gave up 3 bases and V 5 bases, and 10 bases lay outside the gene matches. The length of the CDR3 is 15 residues. The germline V gene has CDR1 SGHRS and CDR2 YFSETQ. The CDR3 is CASSLGTADYYGYTF. The CDR3 nucleotides are TGCGCCAGCAGTTTAGGGACAGCCGATTACTATGGCTACACCTTC. Combining the CDR3 with reference TRBV5-1 and TRBJ1-2 gives the whole variable domain KAGVTQTPRYLIKTRGQQVTLSCSPISGHRSVSWYQQTPGQGLQFLFEYFSETQRNKGNFPGRFSGRQFSNSRSEMNVSTLELGDSALYLCASSLGTADYYGYTFGSGTRLTVV.